This TCR beta chain is from a study of cytomegalovirus exposure and HLA in healthy donors. Germline V gene data show CDR1 as SGHTA and CDR2 as FQGTGA. The trim removed 5 bases at V and 2 bases at J, leaving 2 bases unmatched. This CDR3 comprises 15 residues. PCR employed 60 Vbeta and 13 Jbeta primers. Clones were sequenced by immunoSEQ multiplex PCR, and TCRdb holds only the in-frame ones, with some missing. In the table there are around 180,000 clones, about 90% of which are singletons. The sample taken for sequencing was PBMCs. This chain uses TRBV7-3 with TRBJ2-1; 11 bases are a match to TRBD2. The clonotype originates from a girl under two years old in good health and CMV-seronegative. The DNA of the CDR3 is TGTGCCAGCAGCAGTAGCGGGAGGGCCTACAATGAGCAGTTCTTC. This sequence encodes CASSSSGRAYNEQFF.